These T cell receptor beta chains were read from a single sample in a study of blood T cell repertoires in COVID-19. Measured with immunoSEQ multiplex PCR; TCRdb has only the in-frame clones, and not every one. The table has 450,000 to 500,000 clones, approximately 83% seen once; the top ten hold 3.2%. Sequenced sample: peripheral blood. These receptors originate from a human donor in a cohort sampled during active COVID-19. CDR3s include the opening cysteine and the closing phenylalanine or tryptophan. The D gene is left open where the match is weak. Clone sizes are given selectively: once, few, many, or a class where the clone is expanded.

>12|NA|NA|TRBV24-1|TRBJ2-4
CATSVTGNIQYF
TGTGCCACCAGTGTGACGGGAAACATTCAGTACTTC
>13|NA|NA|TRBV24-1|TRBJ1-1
CATRDNSRTEAFF
TGTGCCACCAGGGACAACTCAAGGACTGAAGCTTTCTTT
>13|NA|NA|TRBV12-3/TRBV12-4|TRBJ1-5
CASSLQGGQPQHF
TGTGCCAGCAGTTTACAGGGCGGTCAGCCCCAGCATTTT
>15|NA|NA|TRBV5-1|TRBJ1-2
CASSSGQYGIHGYTF
TGCGCCAGCAGCTCCGGACAGTATGGGATTCATGGCTACACCTTC
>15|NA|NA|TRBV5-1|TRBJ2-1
CASSLDGVSYNEQFF
TGCGCCAGCAGCTTGGACGGTGTCTCCTACAATGAGCAGTTCTTC
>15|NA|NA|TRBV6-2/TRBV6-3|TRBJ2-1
CASSYETGFSGNQFF
TGTGCCAGCAGTTACGAAACGGGATTTAGTGGAAATCAGTTCTTC
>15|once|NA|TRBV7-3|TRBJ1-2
CASSLTRWLTKGYTF
TGTGCCAGCAGCTTAACGAGGTGGCTCACCAAAGGCTACACCTTC
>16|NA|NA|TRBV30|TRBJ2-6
CAWSVGQGGGANVLTF
TGTGCCTGGAGTGTAGGGCAGGGTGGTGGGGCCAACGTCCTGACTTTC
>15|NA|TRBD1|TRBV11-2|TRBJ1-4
CASSSPTGLREKLFF
TGTGCCAGCAGCTCTCCGACAGGGCTGCGGGAAAAACTGTTTTTT
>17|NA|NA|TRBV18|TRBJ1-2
CASSPLRGLDPNYGYTF
TGTGCCAGCTCACCATTGCGAGGGCTTGATCCTAACTATGGCTACACCTTC
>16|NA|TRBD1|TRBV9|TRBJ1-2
CASSVAPRTGNHGYTF
TGTGCCAGCAGCGTAGCCCCCCGGACAGGGAACCATGGCTACACCTTC
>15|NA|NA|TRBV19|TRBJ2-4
CATLDSGGAKNIQYF
TGTGCCACCCTAGACAGTGGGGGGGCCAAAAACATTCAGTACTTC
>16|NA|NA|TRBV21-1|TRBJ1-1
CASSSERGARGTEAFF
TGTGCCAGCAGCTCGGAGCGGGGGGCGCGGGGCACTGAAGCTTTCTTT
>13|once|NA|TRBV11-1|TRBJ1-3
CASSRDTGNTIYF
TGTGCCAGCAGTCGGGACACTGGAAACACCATATATTTT
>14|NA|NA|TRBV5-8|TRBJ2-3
CARPGGLLTDTQYF
TGTGCCAGGCCCGGGGGACTTTTAACAGATACGCAGTATTTT
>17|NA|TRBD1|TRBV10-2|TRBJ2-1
CASSEFRDRRSYNEQFF
TGCGCCAGCAGTGAGTTCCGGGACAGGAGGTCCTACAATGAGCAGTTCTTC
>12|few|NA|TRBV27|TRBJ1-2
CASTSGSYGYTF
TGTGCCAGCACCTCCGGGAGCTATGGCTACACCTTC
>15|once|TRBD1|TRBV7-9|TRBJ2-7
CASSQADRVWYEQYF
TGTGCCAGCAGCCAAGCCGACAGGGTGTGGTACGAGCAGTACTTC
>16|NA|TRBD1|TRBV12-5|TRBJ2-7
CASGLREGQGSYEQYF
TGTGCTAGTGGACTACGAGAGGGACAGGGGTCCTACGAGCAGTACTTC
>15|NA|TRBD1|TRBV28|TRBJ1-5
CASSLATGGIQPQHF
TGTGCCAGCAGTTTAGCAACAGGGGGCATTCAGCCCCAGCATTTT
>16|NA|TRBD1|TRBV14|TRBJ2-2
CASSLMTGVNTGELFF
TGTGCCAGCAGCCTAATGACAGGGGTGAACACCGGGGAGCTGTTTTTT
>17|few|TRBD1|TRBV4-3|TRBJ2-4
CASSQAFGTGGGNIQYF
TGCGCCAGCAGCCAAGCATTCGGGACAGGGGGCGGGAACATTCAGTACTTC
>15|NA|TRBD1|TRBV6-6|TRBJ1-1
CASSYGQGANTEAFF
TGTGCCAGCAGTTACGGGCAGGGGGCGAACACTGAAGCTTTCTTT
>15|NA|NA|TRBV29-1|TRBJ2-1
CSVEVSVSSYNEQFF
TGCAGCGTTGAAGTTTCTGTCAGCTCCTACAATGAGCAGTTCTTC
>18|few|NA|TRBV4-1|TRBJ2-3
CASSQVFRDFAGTDTQYF
TGCGCCAGCAGCCAAGTTTTTCGTGATTTCGCGGGCACAGATACGCAGTATTTT
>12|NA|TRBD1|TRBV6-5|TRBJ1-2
CASRRDRGGYTF
TGTGCCAGCAGGAGGGACAGGGGTGGCTACACCTTC
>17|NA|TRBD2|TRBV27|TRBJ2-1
CASSLRTSGRGGNEQFF
TGTGCCAGCAGTTTAAGGACTAGCGGGAGGGGGGGCAATGAGCAGTTCTTC
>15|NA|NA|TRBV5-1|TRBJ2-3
CASSLEGLNPDTQYF
TGCGCCAGCAGCTTGGAAGGACTCAACCCAGATACGCAGTATTTT
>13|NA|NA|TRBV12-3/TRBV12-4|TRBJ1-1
CASSLNRDTEAFF
TGTGCCAGCAGTTTAAACAGGGACACTGAAGCTTTCTTT
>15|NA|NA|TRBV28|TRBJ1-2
CASSLAVGVPNGYTF
TGTGCCAGCAGTTTAGCTGTCGGAGTACCTAATGGCTACACCTTC
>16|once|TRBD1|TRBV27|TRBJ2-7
CASSLAPGTGAYEQYF
TGTGCCAGCAGTTTAGCCCCAGGGACAGGCGCCTACGAGCAGTACTTC
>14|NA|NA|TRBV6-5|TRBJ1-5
CASRGAGSNQPQHF
TGTGCCAGCAGGGGGGCCGGCAGCAATCAGCCCCAGCATTTT
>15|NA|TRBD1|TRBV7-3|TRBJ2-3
CASSVGGQGSDTQYF
TGTGCCAGCAGCGTAGGGGGACAGGGCTCAGATACGCAGTATTTT
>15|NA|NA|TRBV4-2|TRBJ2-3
CASSQTVIRTDTQYF
TGTGCCAGCAGCCAGACAGTGATCCGCACAGATACGCAGTATTTT
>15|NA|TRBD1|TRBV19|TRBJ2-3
CASSIGTGRIDTQYF
TGTGCCAGTAGTATAGGGACAGGGCGGATAGATACGCAGTATTTT
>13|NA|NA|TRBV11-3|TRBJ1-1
CASSSTGNTEAFF
TGTGCCAGCAGCTCCACAGGGAATACTGAAGCTTTCTTT
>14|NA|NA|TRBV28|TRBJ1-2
CASSPLTTLYGYTF
TGTGCCAGCAGTCCCTTGACAACACTTTATGGCTACACCTTC
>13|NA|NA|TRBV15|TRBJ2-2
CATSRLLTGELFF
TGTGCCACCAGCAGATTACTCACCGGGGAGCTGTTTTTT
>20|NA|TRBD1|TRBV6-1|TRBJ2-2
CASSGSSGTGAPSLPGELFF
TGTGCCAGCAGTGGCTCCTCCGGGACAGGGGCCCCAAGCCTTCCCGGGGAGCTGTTTTTT
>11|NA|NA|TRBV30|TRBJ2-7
CAWSPSEVQYF
TGTGCCTGGAGTCCCTCGGAGGTGCAGTACTTC
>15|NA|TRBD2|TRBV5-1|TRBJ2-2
CASSFEAGGTGELFF
TGCGCCAGCAGCTTTGAAGCGGGAGGTACCGGGGAGCTGTTTTTT
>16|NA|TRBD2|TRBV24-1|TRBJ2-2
CATSDVAGENTGELFF
TGTGCCACCAGTGACGTAGCGGGAGAGAACACCGGGGAGCTGTTTTTT
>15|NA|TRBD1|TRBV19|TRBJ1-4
CASSASRGQGEKLFF
TGTGCCAGTAGTGCCTCCAGGGGGCAGGGGGAAAAACTGTTTTTT
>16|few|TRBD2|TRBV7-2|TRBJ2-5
CASSLGLAAGQETQYF
TGTGCCAGCAGCTTAGGACTAGCGGCAGGTCAAGAGACCCAGTACTTC
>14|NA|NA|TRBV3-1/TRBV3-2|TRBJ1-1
CASSSWGGNTEAFF
TGTGCCAGCAGCTCCTGGGGGGGGAACACTGAAGCTTTCTTT
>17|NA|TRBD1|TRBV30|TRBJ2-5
CASKPGQGPFGQETQYF
TGTGCCTCCAAGCCGGGACAGGGGCCGTTTGGCCAAGAGACCCAGTACTTC
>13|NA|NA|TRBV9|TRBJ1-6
CASSVAVNSPLHF
TGTGCCAGCAGCGTAGCGGTTAATTCACCCCTCCACTTT
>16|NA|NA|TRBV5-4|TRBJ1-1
CASSLEVARVNTEAFF
TGTGCCAGCAGCTTGGAAGTAGCCCGGGTGAACACTGAAGCTTTCTTT
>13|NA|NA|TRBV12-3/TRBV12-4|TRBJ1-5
CASSFRGFQPQHF
TGTGCCAGCAGTTTCAGGGGATTCCAGCCCCAGCATTTT
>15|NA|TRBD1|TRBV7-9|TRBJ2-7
CASSPTGTGGYEQYF
TGTGCCAGCAGCCCTACCGGGACAGGGGGCTACGAGCAGTACTTC
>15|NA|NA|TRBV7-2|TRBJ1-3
CASSPVTSSGNTIYF
TGTGCCAGCAGCCCCGTGACAAGCTCTGGAAACACCATATATTTT
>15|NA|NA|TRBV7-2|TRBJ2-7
CASSQGQGSSYEQYF
TGTGCCAGCAGCCAGGGGCAGGGAAGCTCCTACGAGCAGTACTTC
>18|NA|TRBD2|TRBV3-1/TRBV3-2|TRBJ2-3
CASSLLGLAEASTDTQYF
TGTGCCAGCAGCCTCCTGGGACTAGCAGAAGCTAGCACAGATACGCAGTATTTT
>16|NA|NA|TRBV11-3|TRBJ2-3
CASSLDRQRGTDTQYF
TGTGCCAGCAGCTTAGATCGTCAGCGGGGCACAGATACGCAGTATTTT